The clone carrying this TCR beta chain was seen a few times. The target antigen is unknown. This specimen belongs to a study of T cell repertoires in cytomegalovirus infection. About the research overall: Well-studied HLA-B-restricted CMV epitopes were used in the study alongside recently identified HLA-C-restricted ones. CMV infection and matching HLA type were both indicated by public TCR beta signatures.

TCRdb redid the calling of the reads with MiXCR, one entry per CDR3 protein. The sample comprises some 50,000 distinct CDR3 sequences, 20% to 25% of which are singletons, and 80% to 90% rests with the top ten. The CDR3 contains 14 residues. CDR1 and CDR2 from the germline V gene are SGHDT and YYEEEE. Trimming left V 2 bases short and J 5 bases short, with 13 bases between. General observations from the study: Ex vivo, HLA-C-restricted CMV-specific TCR beta clonotypes prevailed over the rest of the response.

The V and J genes are TRBV5-6 and TRBJ2-5; D is possibly TRBD1 (6 bases). This TCR was sampled from a human donor in good health (CMV status not recorded). Some clones in this sample may be carry-over from other donors' samples. The source was CD8+ T cells from cultured PBMCs, collected from culture after CMV antigen stimulation. CDR3 sequence (DNA): TGTGCCAGCAGCTTAGGGGGTCGCGAGGAGACCCAGTACTTC. Its protein is CASSLGGREETQYF.